The 13 T cell receptor beta chains below all came from one sample that was sequenced in a study of blood T cell repertoires in COVID-19. Sequenced by immunoSEQ multiplex PCR; TCRdb stores in-frame clones only, minus some. This repertoire shows roughly 100,000 clones, over 60% found once; its top ten account for under 8%. Sequencing input: peripheral blood. These receptors were taken from an elderly man with COVID-19, enrolled during active disease.

This clone was detected only a few times. This chain's CDR3 is CAISDDRDNTEAFF. CDR3 coding DNA: TGTGCCATCAGCGACGACAGGGATAACACTGAAGCTTTCTTT. The chain joins TRBV10-3 to TRBJ1-1, with 7 bases lining up with TRBD1. This CDR3 comprises 14 residues. V was pared by 6 bases and J by 2 bases, with 6 bases of the junction left unmatched. CDR1 ENHRY and CDR2 SYGVKD come from the germline V gene.

The chain joins TRBV7-2 to TRBJ2-2, with TRBD2 matching 8 bases. The CDR3 covers 14 residues. With 6 bases clipped from V and 4 bases from J, the junction kept 4 bases outside the gene matches. Looked up from germline, CDR1 is SGHTA and CDR2 is FQGNSA. The CDR3 here is CASRAGVGTGELFF. The CDR3 DNA sequence: TGTGCCAGCAGAGCGGGAGTCGGCACCGGGGAGCTGTTTTTT.

V and J are TRBV24-1 and TRBJ2-3; 9 positions agree with TRBD1. J was trimmed by 1 base and V by 6 bases; bases with no gene match: 10. There are 17 residues in the CDR3. Looked up from germline, CDR1 is KGHDR and CDR2 is SFDVKD. The CDR3, as DNA: TGTGCCACCAGTCTCCCCGGGACAGGGAGGGGCACAGATACGCAGTATTTT. Its protein product is CATSLPGTGRGTDTQYF.

This chain joins TRBV19 and TRBJ2-7, with 7 bases that match TRBD1. The CDR3 totals 13 residues. Losses at the gene ends were 7 bases for V and 5 bases for J; bases not matched to a gene: 8. Germline-derived CDR1 and CDR2 are LNHDA and SQIVND (reference sequence). The CDR3 DNA follows: TGTGCCAGTACCTCGACAGGGAGCCACGAGCAGTACTTC. The encoded protein is CASTSTGSHEQYF. Using reference TRBV19 and TRBJ2-7 for the parts outside the CDR3, the full variable domain is DGGITQSPKYLFRKEGQNVTLSCEQNLNHDAMYWYRQDPGQGLRLIYYSQIVNDFQKGDIAEGYSVSREKKESFPLTVTSAQKNPTAFYLCASTSTGSHEQYFGPGTRLTVT.

This chain connects TRBV6-6 to TRBJ1-5; 8 positions match TRBD1. This CDR3 is built from 14 residues. V gave up 6 bases and J gave up 8 bases; unmatched junction bases: 9. Germline V lookup: CDR1 MNHNY, CDR2 SVGAGI (reference sequence). DNA for the CDR3: TGTGCCAGCAGAGCAACAGGGGGTTTAGAGCCCCAGCATTTT. It codes for CASRATGGLEPQHF.

V gene TRBV7-8 combines with J gene TRBJ1-2, with TRBD1 matching 7 bases. Germline V gives CDR1 SGHVS, CDR2 FQNEAQ. There are 14 residues in the CDR3. V dropped 5 bases and J dropped 2; count of bases not matched to a gene: 5. Here the CDR3 reads CASSAGTENYGYTF. In DNA form, the CDR3 reads TGTGCCAGCAGCGCCGGGACAGAGAACTATGGCTACACCTTC. Complete variable domain (other parts from reference TRBV7-8 and TRBJ1-2): GAGVSQSPRYKVAKRGQDVALRCDPISGHVSLFWYQQALGQGPEFLTYFQNEAQLDKSGLPSDRFFAERPEGSVSTLKIQRTQQEDSAVYLCASSAGTENYGYTFGSGTRLTVV.

This chain links TRBV2 with TRBJ1-6; D might be TRBD1 (5 bases). The CDR3 totals 15 residues. Trimming took 2 bases from V and 3 from J, leaving 8 bases between them. The germline V gene encodes CDR1 SNHLY and CDR2 FYNNEI. The CDR3 DNA follows: TGTGCCAGCAGTGAAAGCCAGGGCTATAATTCACCCCTCCACTTT. Its translation is CASSESQGYNSPLHF.

This chain links TRBV20-1 with TRBJ2-7; TRBD1 matches at 9 bases. V lost 3 bases, J lost 3 bases, and 6 bases stayed unmatched. This CDR3 contains 14 residues. Germline V gene sequence: CDR1 DFQATT, CDR2 SNEGSKA (reference sequence). The CDR3 reads CSASPRTGVYEQYF. The CDR3, as DNA: TGCAGTGCTAGTCCTAGGACAGGGGTCTACGAGCAGTACTTC.

The V gene is TRBV21-1, the J gene TRBJ2-2; TRBD2 is taken as the D call from the table, unchecked against the DNA. TRBV21-1 is reported as a pseudogene. The CDR3 is 21 residues long. CDR3 DNA: TGTGCCAGCAGCTCTCCCTGGCTCGCTAGCGGGAGGGCTTCGAACACCGGGGAGCTGTTTTTT. It is translated as CASSSPWLASGRASNTGELFF.

This clone was counted a single time. This chain uses TRBV4-2 with TRBJ1-2; 8 positions agree with TRBD1. Germline lookup yields CDR1 LGHNA and CDR2 YNFKEQ. The CDR3 extends over 14 amino acids. The ends lost 3 bases at V and 8 bases at J; junction bases unmatched: 8. The CDR3: CASSQTTGAGGYTF. The CDR3 nucleotides read TGTGCCAGCAGCCAGACGACAGGGGCGGGCGGCTACACCTTC.

The genes are TRBV27 and TRBJ2-4; a weak D match, TRBD1 (5 bases). Germline V lookup: CDR1 MNHEY, CDR2 SMNVEV (reference sequence). CDR3 size: 15 residues. V lost 6 bases, J lost 0 bases, and 12 bases lay in between. CDR3 DNA: TGTGCCAGCAGCCACGGACACCTAGCCAAAAACATTCAGTACTTC. It translates to CASSHGHLAKNIQYF.

This clone came up a few times. The chain employs TRBV20-1 and TRBJ2-5; possible D gene TRBD1, 5 bases. The V gene lost 3 bases and the J gene lost 2 bases, with 13 bases spanning the gap. The CDR3 consists of 14 residues. Germline lookup yields CDR1 DFQATT and CDR2 SNEGSKA (reference sequence). The CDR3 here is CSASEWGRQETQYF. The CDR3 region has the DNA TGCAGTGCTAGTGAGTGGGGCCGGCAAGAGACCCAGTACTTC.

This sequence joins TRBV28 and TRBJ1-2, with D uncertain. The CDR3 totals 14 residues. The V end was cut by 10 bases, the J end by 7 bases, with 22 bases between. CDR1 and CDR2 (germline): MDHEN, SYDVKM. CDR3 in DNA: TGTGCCACCCGAGAGGGCGGCGGGATCGGTGGCTACACCTTC. Translation: CATREGGGIGGYTF.